The 27 T cell receptor beta chains presented below share a single source sample, sequenced in a study of blood T cell repertoires in COVID-19. Some clones are missing from TCRdb's copy, which holds only in-frame ones; the method was immunoSEQ multiplex PCR. Here the sample spans 250,000 to 300,000 clones, approximately 91% being singletons. The sequenced sample was PBMCs or T cells enriched from blood (not recorded which). These receptor sequences come from a human donor in a cohort exposed to, infected with or recovered from COVID-19 (not recorded which). The donor label of this sample is uncertain.

The CDR3 nucleotides are TGCGCCAGCAGTCCGATAATGGCCGACAACTCCTACGAGCAGTACTTC. It codes for CASSPIMADNSYEQYF. The chain couples TRBV5-1 to TRBJ2-7; D unresolved. Germline V gene data show CDR1 as SGHRS and CDR2 as YFSETQ. V lost 5 bases and J 0 bases, leaving 18 bases between the germline ends. The CDR3 is made up of 16 amino acids.

This chain links TRBV6-5 with TRBJ1-5, with D unclear. Trimming left V 2 bases short and J 3 bases short, with 11 bases between. CDR1 is MNHEY and CDR2 is SVGAGI in the germline V gene. The length of the CDR3 is 15 residues. The CDR3 DNA reads TGTGCCAGCAGTTACAACCGAGGTCTCAATCAGCCCCAGCATTTT. Protein: CASSYNRGLNQPQHF.

The CDR3 DNA reads TGTGCCAGCAGCCAAGCTTTGACTAGCGGGGGTGAGACCCAGTACTTC. Translated: CASSQALTSGGETQYF. The chain links TRBV3-1 (or the pseudogene TRBV3-2) to TRBJ2-5; 12 bases agree with TRBD2. This CDR3 is built from 16 residues. Unmatched junction bases numbered 5, after V lost 1 base and J lost 5 bases. Germline lookup yields CDR1 LGHDT and CDR2 YNNKEL (reference sequence).

The gene calls are TRBV7-6 and TRBJ2-7; the match to TRBD1 covers 7 bases. This CDR3 comprises 15 residues. V trimming: 0 bases; J trimming: 3 bases; junction bases outside the gene matches: 5. The germline CDR1 and CDR2 sequences are SGHVS and FNYEAQ. CDR3 sequence reads: CASSLAGQGVYEQYF. The CDR3, as DNA: TGTGCCAGCAGCTTAGCGGGGCAGGGGGTCTACGAGCAGTACTTC.

J is TRBJ2-5 and V is TRBV5-5; D possibly corresponds to TRBD2 (7 bases). The V gene lost 4 bases and the J gene lost 4 bases, with 20 bases spanning the gap. The CDR3 runs 16 residues. CDR1 and CDR2 (germline): SGHKS, YYEKEE (reference sequence). CDR3 sequence reads: CASSRVPPGGRETQYF. As DNA, the CDR3 is TGTGCCAGCAGCCGTGTTCCTCCGGGGGGCCGAGAGACCCAGTACTTC.

J is TRBJ2-7 and V is TRBV28; D perhaps matches TRBD1 (6 bases). The germline V and J ends were trimmed by 3 bases and 5 bases, with 11 bases remaining between them. This CDR3 is 13 amino acids long. Germline V gene data show CDR1 as MDHEN and CDR2 as SYDVKM. CDR3 protein: CASSLGADNEQYF. The CDR3 DNA follows: TGTGCCAGCAGTTTGGGGGCGGACAACGAGCAGTACTTC. Supplemented by reference TRBV28 and TRBJ2-7, the full variable domain reads DVKVTQSSRYLVKRTGEKVFLECVQDMDHENMFWYRQDPGLGLRLIYFSYDVKMKEKGDIPEGYSVSREKKERFSLILESASTNQTSMYLCASSLGADNEQYFGPGTRLTVT.

This chain connects TRBV7-9 to TRBJ1-4; TRBD1 might be the D (5 bases). The CDR3 covers 18 residues. Trimming took 2 bases from V and 0 from J, leaving 16 bases between them. The germline CDR1 and CDR2 sequences are SEHNR and FQNEAQ (reference sequence). The CDR3: CASSLKPWGVATNEKLFF. The DNA for the CDR3 is TGTGCCAGCAGCTTAAAGCCGTGGGGGGTTGCAACTAATGAAAAACTGTTTTTT.

The DNA of the CDR3 is TGTGCCAGCACCCGACTAGCGGCGAACACCGGGGAGCTGTTTTTT. Its protein product is CASTRLAANTGELFF. This rearrangement joins TRBV28 to TRBJ2-2; TRBD2 matches at 9 bases. The V gene end was trimmed by 7 bases and the J gene end by 0 bases; junction bases not matched to a gene: 3. CDR1 MDHEN and CDR2 SYDVKM come from the germline V gene. This CDR3 is built from 15 residues.

V is TRBV2 and J is TRBJ2-5; 9 positions agree with TRBD1. The CDR3 totals 14 residues. The V gene's germline CDR1 is SNHLY and CDR2 FYNNEI. The ends lost 4 bases at V and 2 bases at J; junction bases unmatched: 2. The CDR3 sequence: CASSGQGGQETQYF. For the CDR3, the DNA is TGTGCCAGCAGTGGACAGGGGGGTCAAGAGACCCAGTACTTC.

The genes are TRBV10-1 and TRBJ2-1, with a weak D call TRBD1 (6 bases). V was clipped by 0 bases and J by 3 bases, with 15 bases between them. This CDR3 spans 17 amino acids. Germline CDR1 is WNHNN and CDR2 is SYGVQD (reference sequence). The CDR3 DNA follows: TGCGCCAGCAGTGAGTCGATCCAGGGGCCTTTCTACAATGAGCAGTTCTTC. Residues: CASSESIQGPFYNEQFF.

The chain carries TRBV4-3 and TRBJ2-2; a possible D gene is TRBD2 (5 bases). Germline V gene data show CDR1 as LGHNA and CDR2 as YSLEER. The CDR3 runs 15 residues. The V and J ends lost 4 bases and 3 bases respectively, with 12 bases between them. CDR3 nucleotides: TGCGCCAGCAGCCGAGCGGACGGGGACACCGGGGAGCTGTTTTTT. This sequence encodes CASSRADGDTGELFF.

The rearrangement joins TRBV4-1 to TRBJ2-1, with 7 bases aligning to TRBD1. This CDR3 contains 16 residues. After removal of 1 base from V and 5 bases from J, the junction contained 8 bases not matched to a gene. CDR1 is MGHRA and CDR2 is YSYEKL in the germline V gene. This CDR3 reads CASSQGPRGSDNEQFF. DNA for the CDR3: TGCGCCAGCAGCCAAGGTCCCAGGGGGTCGGACAATGAGCAGTTCTTC.

V usage is TRBV19 and J usage is TRBJ1-1; 8 bases are a match to TRBD1. V was pared by 9 bases and J by 6 bases, with 6 bases of the junction left unmatched. This CDR3 region has 12 residues. The V gene's germline CDR1 is LNHDA and CDR2 SQIVND (reference sequence). CDR3 in amino acids: CARDRVDPEAFF. In DNA form, the CDR3 reads TGTGCCAGGGACAGGGTTGATCCTGAAGCTTTCTTT.

This clone was found once. The rearrangement uses TRBV10-3 and TRBJ1-2; tentatively, D is TRBD1 (5 bases). Trimming stripped 6 bases from V and 5 bases from J, with 19 bases between. This CDR3 region has 15 residues. Germline CDR1 and CDR2: ENHRY and SYGVKD. DNA of the CDR3: TGTGCCATCAGCCCACAGGCGAGCGGGCCTTATGGCTACACCTTC. This translates into CAISPQASGPYGYTF.

The J gene is TRBJ1-1, the V gene TRBV27; 8 nucleotides agree with TRBD1. V shed 4 bases and J 6 bases; nucleotides not matched to a gene: 7. The CDR3 is made up of 14 amino acids. Germline values: CDR1 MNHEY, CDR2 SMNVEV (reference sequence). The CDR3 DNA follows: TGTGCCAGCAGTTCATACAGGGGGAGGGCTGAAGCTTTCTTT. Translating gives CASSSYRGRAEAFF.

The V gene is TRBV25-1, the J gene TRBJ1-1, with D hard to call. Trimming cost V 3 bases and J 3 bases, with 5 bases left between them. The CDR3 totals 12 residues. Germline V gene lookup returns CDR1 MGHDK and CDR2 SYGVNS. The CDR3 DNA is TGTGCCAGCAGTGAGGCATACACTGAAGCTTTCTTT. This translates into CASSEAYTEAFF.

The chain couples TRBV27 to TRBJ1-3; 8 nucleotides line up with TRBD1. Looked up from germline, CDR1 is MNHEY and CDR2 is SMNVEV (reference sequence). V dropped 6 bases and J dropped 9; count of bases not matched to a gene: 13. This CDR3 comprises 15 residues. This CDR3 reads CASRPGTGVSGTIYF. The DNA for the CDR3 is TGTGCCAGCAGACCCGGGACAGGAGTGTCGGGCACCATATATTTT.

J is TRBJ2-5 and V is TRBV4-1; 8 bases map to TRBD1. The CDR3 runs 15 residues. With 1 base clipped from V and 4 bases from J, the junction kept 5 bases outside the gene matches. The V gene's germline CDR1 is MGHRA and CDR2 YSYEKL. In DNA form, the CDR3 reads TGCGCCAGCAGCCAAGGCAGGGGGCAAGGAGAGACCCAGTACTTC. As protein: CASSQGRGQGETQYF.

CDR3 sequence: CASSFNYEQYF. DNA for the CDR3: TGTGCCAGCAGTTTTAACTACGAGCAGTACTTC. The V gene is TRBV6-2 or TRBV6-3, the J gene TRBJ2-7; D gene uncertain. The CDR3 runs 11 residues. Trimming took 4 bases from V and 3 from J, leaving 4 bases between them. The V gene's germline CDR1 is MNHEY and CDR2 SVGEGT.

V gene TRBV7-3 combines with J gene TRBJ1-1, with 9 bases that match TRBD1. The germline V gene encodes CDR1 SGHTA and CDR2 FQGTGA. CDR3 length equals 17 residues. The junction had 10 bases not matched to a gene; V was cut back by 5 bases and J by 0 bases. CDR3 DNA sequence: TGTGCCAGCAGCGCCACCGGGACAGGGCTTATGAACACTGAAGCTTTCTTT. Protein: CASSATGTGLMNTEAFF.

The CDR3 sequence: CASSSTYTDTQYF. The CDR3 coding sequence is TGTGCCAGCAGCTCTACCTACACAGATACGCAGTATTTT. The genes are TRBV5-4 and TRBJ2-3; no clear D. This CDR3 is built from 13 residues. Trimming took off 3 bases at V and 2 bases at J, with 7 bases between the two ends. Germline lookup yields CDR1 SGHNT and CDR2 YYREEE (reference sequence).

V and J are TRBV5-4 and TRBJ2-7; possibly TRBD1 for D (6 bases). This CDR3 comprises 16 residues. Germline loops: CDR1 SGHNT, CDR2 YYREEE (reference sequence). The V and J ends lost 3 bases and 3 bases respectively, with 19 bases between them. As DNA, the CDR3 is TGTGCCAGCAGCTCTAAAAAGACAGGCGGAAGCTACGAGCAGTACTTC. Protein product: CASSSKKTGGSYEQYF. Combining the CDR3 with reference TRBV5-4 and TRBJ2-7 gives the whole variable domain ETGVTQSPTHLIKTRGQQVTLRCSSQSGHNTVSWYQQALGQGPQFIFQYYREEENGRGNFPPRFSGLQFPNYSSELNVNALELDDSALYLCASSSKKTGGSYEQYFGPGTRLTVT.

This clone appeared once. The CDR3 region is CSVGGRLAGHTEAFF. The CDR3 DNA is TGCAGCGTTGGGGGCAGGCTCGCGGGGCACACTGAAGCTTTCTTT. The chain carries TRBV29-1 and TRBJ1-1; D might be TRBD1 (5 bases). V lost 4 bases and J 3 bases, leaving 18 bases between the germline ends. Germline loops: CDR1 SQVTM, CDR2 ANQGSEA. This CDR3 has 15 amino acids.

The chain is built from TRBV30 and TRBJ1-5, with a possible D match to TRBD1 (5 bases). CDR3 size: 12 residues. V was trimmed by 6 bases and J by 7 bases, leaving 13 bases between them. The germline V gene has CDR1 GTSNPN and CDR2 SVGIG (reference sequence). The CDR3 sequence: CACWGGGQPQHF. CDR3 nucleotides: TGTGCCTGTTGGGGGGGAGGGCAGCCCCAGCATTTT.

This clone was picked up one time. The rearrangement uses TRBV2 and TRBJ1-1, with D possibly being TRBD1 (5 bases). The V gene's germline CDR1 is SNHLY and CDR2 FYNNEI. This CDR3 is 14 amino acids long. Trimming removed 7 bases from V and 1 base from J, with 13 bases in between. CDR3 loop: CASIAGSANTEAFF. Written as DNA, the CDR3 is TGTGCCAGCATTGCAGGGTCGGCGAACACTGAAGCTTTCTTT.

This clone occurred many times. The rearrangement joins TRBV12-3 or TRBV12-4 to TRBJ1-1; TRBD1 might be the D (6 bases). The CDR3 has 13 residues. V lost 1 base and J lost 6, with 9 bases in between. DNA of the CDR3: TGTGCCAGCAGTTTAGGGGGGCCCGCTGAAGCTTTCTTT. Translation: CASSLGGPAEAFF.

V gene TRBV6-5 combines with J gene TRBJ2-2, with D tentatively TRBD2 (6 bases). The CDR3 loop spans 16 amino acids. Germline assignment: CDR1 MNHEY and CDR2 SVGAGI. The V gene lost 0 bases and the J gene lost 5 bases, with 13 bases spanning the gap. CDR3 sequence reads: CASSYSLKGRTGELFF. CDR3 DNA: TGTGCCAGCAGTTACTCGTTGAAGGGGAGGACCGGGGAGCTGTTTTTT.